Included here is one T cell receptor (beta chain) sequence, with context. CDR1 is LNHDA and CDR2 is SQIVND in the germline V gene (reference sequence). Trimming took off 6 bases at V and 5 bases at J, with 17 bases between the two ends. CDR3 length: 15 amino acids. Methods used by the authors: Estimated nucleated cell counts came from reference gene primer amplification. Profiling relied on immunoSEQ multiplex PCR, and the TCRdb table lists in-frame clones only, not all of them. The V and J calls and the clone size are those of that table, but D and trimming were determined from the DNA. The data hold fewer than 350,000 clones, with approximately 90% observed a single time. The cohort comprised adults aged roughly 18 to 95 years residing in under 30 US areas. Within the 2 weeks before study entry, each person in the exposed group met a COVID-19 case. These data belong to a study of blood T cell repertoires in COVID-19. Background on the study: From T cells, B-cell-depleted T cells, or PBMCs came the material, which was cDNA or gDNA.

The clonotype was recovered from a middle-aged man who had been exposed to COVID-19. The chain employs TRBV19 and TRBJ1-5; TRBD1 is a possible D gene (6 bases). The material sequenced was PBMCs or T cells enriched from blood (not recorded which). DNA for the CDR3: TGTGCCAGTAGACCCGGACAGTCCCAGGATCAGCCCCAGCATTTT. Amino acid sequence: CASRPGQSQDQPQHF. The full variable domain, in which reference TRBV19 and TRBJ1-5 provide the parts outside the CDR3, is DGGITQSPKYLFRKEGQNVTLSCEQNLNHDAMYWYRQDPGQGLRLIYYSQIVNDFQKGDIAEGYSVSREKKESFPLTVTSAQKNPTAFYLCASRPGQSQDQPQHFGDGTRLSIL.